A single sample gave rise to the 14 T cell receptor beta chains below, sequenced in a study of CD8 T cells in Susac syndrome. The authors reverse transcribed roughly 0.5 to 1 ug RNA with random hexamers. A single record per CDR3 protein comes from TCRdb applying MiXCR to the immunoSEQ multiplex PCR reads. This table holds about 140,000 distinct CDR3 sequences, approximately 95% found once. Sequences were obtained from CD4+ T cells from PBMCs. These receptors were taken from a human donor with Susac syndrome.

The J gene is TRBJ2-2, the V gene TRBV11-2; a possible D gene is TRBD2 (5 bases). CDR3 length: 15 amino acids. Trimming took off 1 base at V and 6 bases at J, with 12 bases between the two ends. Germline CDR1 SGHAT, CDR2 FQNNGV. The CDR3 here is CASSLGELPPGELFF. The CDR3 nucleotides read TGTGCCAGCAGCTTAGGGGAGCTGCCTCCCGGGGAGCTGTTTTTT.

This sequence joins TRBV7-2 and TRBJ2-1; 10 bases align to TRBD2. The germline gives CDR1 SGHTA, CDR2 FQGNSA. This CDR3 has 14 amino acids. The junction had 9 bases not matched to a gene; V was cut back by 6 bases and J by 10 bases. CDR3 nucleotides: TGTGCCAGCAGATTCAGCGGGAGGGAAGGAGAGCAGTTCTTC. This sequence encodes CASRFSGREGEQFF.

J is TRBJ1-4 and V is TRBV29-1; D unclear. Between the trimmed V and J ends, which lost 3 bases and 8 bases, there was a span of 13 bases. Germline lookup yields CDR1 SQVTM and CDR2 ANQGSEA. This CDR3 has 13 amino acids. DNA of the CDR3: TGCAGCGTTGAGCTCGGCGACGACGAAAAACTGTTTTTT. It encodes CSVELGDDEKLFF.

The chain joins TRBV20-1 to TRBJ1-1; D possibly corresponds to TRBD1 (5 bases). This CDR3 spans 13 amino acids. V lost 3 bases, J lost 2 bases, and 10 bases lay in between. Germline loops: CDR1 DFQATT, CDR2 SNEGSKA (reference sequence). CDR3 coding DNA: TGCAGTGCTAGTAAGGGGATCAACACTGAAGCTTTCTTT. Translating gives CSASKGINTEAFF.

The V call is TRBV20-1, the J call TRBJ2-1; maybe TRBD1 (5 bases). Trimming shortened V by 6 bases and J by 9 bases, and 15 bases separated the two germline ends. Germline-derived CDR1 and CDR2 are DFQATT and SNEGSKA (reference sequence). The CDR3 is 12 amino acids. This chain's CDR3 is CSAPERGSEQFF. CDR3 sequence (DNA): TGCAGTGCCCCCGAAAGGGGCAGTGAGCAGTTCTTC.

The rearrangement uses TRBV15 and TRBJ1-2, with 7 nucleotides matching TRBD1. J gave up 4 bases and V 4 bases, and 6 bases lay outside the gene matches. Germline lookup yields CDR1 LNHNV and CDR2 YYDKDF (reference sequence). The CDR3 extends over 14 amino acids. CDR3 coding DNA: TGTGCCACCAGCATACACAGGGGTAGCTATGGCTACACCTTC. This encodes CATSIHRGSYGYTF. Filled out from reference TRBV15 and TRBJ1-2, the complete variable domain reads DAMVIQNPRYQVTQFGKPVTLSCSQTLNHNVMYWYQQKSSQAPKLLFHYYDKDFNNEADTPDNFQSRRPNTSFCFLDIRSPGLGDTAMYLCATSIHRGSYGYTFGSGTRLTVV.

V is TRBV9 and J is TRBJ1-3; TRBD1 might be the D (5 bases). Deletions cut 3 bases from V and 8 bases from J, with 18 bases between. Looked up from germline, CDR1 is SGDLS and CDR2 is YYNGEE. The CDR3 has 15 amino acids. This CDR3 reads CASSASRDVGDTIYF. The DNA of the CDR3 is TGTGCCAGCAGCGCCTCCCGGGACGTGGGAGACACCATATATTTT.

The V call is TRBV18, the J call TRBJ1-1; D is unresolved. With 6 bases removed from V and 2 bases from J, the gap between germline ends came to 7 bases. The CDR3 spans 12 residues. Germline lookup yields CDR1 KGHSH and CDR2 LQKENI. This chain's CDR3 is CASSASNTEAFF. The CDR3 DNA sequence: TGTGCCAGCTCCGCCTCTAACACTGAAGCTTTCTTT.

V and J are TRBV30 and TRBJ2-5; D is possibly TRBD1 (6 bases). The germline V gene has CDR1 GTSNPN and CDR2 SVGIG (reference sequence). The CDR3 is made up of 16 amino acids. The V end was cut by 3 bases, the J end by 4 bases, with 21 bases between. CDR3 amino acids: CAWSPPRGKEGETQYF. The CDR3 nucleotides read TGTGCCTGGAGCCCCCCCAGGGGAAAAGAGGGAGAGACCCAGTACTTC.

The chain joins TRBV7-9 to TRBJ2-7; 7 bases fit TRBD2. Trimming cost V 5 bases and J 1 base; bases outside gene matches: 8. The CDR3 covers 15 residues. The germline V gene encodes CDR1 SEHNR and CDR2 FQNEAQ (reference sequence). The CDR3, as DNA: TGTGCCAGCAGCGCCCGGGAGGTCCTATCCTACGAGCAGTACTTC. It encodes CASSAREVLSYEQYF.

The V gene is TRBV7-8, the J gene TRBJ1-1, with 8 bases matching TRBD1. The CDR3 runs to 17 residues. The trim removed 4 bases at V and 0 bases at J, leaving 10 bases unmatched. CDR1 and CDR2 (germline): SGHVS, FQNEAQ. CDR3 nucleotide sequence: TGTGCCAGCAGCTCTTCACCGGGACAGGCGTTGAACACTGAAGCTTTCTTT. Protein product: CASSSSPGQALNTEAFF.

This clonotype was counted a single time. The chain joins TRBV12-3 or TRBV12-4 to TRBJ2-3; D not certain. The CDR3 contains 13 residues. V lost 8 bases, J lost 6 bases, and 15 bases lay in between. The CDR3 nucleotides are TGTGCCAGCGGCCGCCTAGGTGGGGATACGCAGTATTTT. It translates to CASGRLGGDTQYF.

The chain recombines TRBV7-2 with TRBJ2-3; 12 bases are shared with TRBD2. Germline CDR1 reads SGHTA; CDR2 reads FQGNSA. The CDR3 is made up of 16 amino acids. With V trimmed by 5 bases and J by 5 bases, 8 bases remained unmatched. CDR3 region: CASSLTSGGYGDTQYF. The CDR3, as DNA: TGTGCCAGCAGCCTAACTAGCGGGGGGTATGGAGATACGCAGTATTTT.

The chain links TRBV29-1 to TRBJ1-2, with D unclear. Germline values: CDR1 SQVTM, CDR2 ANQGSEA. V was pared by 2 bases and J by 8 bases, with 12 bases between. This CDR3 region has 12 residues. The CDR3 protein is CSVERAVRGYTF. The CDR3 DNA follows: TGCAGCGTTGAAAGGGCGGTGCGGGGCTACACCTTC.